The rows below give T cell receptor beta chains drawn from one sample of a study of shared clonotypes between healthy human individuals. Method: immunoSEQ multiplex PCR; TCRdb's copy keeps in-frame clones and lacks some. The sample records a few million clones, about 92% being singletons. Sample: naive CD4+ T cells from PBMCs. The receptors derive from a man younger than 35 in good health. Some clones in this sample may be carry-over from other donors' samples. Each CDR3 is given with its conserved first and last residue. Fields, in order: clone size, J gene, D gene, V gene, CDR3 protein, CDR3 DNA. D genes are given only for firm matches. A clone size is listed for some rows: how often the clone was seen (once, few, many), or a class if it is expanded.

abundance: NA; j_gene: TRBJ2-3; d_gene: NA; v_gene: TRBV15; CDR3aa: CATSRVGRSTDTQYF; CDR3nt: TGTGCCACCAGCAGAGTAGGGCGTAGCACAGATACGCAGTATTTT
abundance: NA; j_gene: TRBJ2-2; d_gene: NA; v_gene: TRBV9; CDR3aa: CASSLGGTLNTGELFF; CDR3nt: TGTGCCAGCAGCCTAGGTGGGACCCTGAACACCGGGGAGCTGTTTTTT
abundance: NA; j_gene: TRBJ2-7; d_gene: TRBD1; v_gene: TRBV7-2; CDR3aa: CASSLAGQIPTYEQYF; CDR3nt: TGTGCCAGCAGCTTAGCGGGACAGATACCGACCTACGAGCAGTACTTC
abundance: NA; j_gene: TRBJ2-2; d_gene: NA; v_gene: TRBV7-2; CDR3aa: CASSLVTYTGELFF; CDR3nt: TGTGCCAGCAGCTTAGTCACGTACACCGGGGAGCTGTTTTTT
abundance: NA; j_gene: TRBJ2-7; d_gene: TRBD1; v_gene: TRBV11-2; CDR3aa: CASSLFTGQSYEQYF; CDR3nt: TGTGCCAGCAGCTTATTTACGGGACAGAGCTACGAGCAGTACTTC
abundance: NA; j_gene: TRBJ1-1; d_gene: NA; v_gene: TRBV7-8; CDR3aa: CASSTSLGNTEAFF; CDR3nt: TGTGCCAGCAGCACCAGTCTTGGGAACACTGAAGCTTTCTTT
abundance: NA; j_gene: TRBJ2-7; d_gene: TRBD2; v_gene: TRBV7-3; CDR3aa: CASSQGLADYEQYF; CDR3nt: TGTGCCAGCAGCCAGGGCCTAGCGGACTACGAGCAGTACTTC
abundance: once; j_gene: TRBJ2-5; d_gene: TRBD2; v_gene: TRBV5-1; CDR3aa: CASSSLLAEETQYF; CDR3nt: TGCGCCAGCAGCTCCCTACTAGCGGAAGAGACCCAGTACTTC
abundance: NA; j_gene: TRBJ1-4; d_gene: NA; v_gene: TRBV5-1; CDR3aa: CASSIGSTGEKLFF; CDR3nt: TGCGCCAGCAGCATAGGGAGTACGGGCGAAAAACTGTTTTTT
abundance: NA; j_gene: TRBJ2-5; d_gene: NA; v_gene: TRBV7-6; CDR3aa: CASSSLGGYQETQYF; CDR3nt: TGTGCCAGCAGCTCCCTGGGTGGGTACCAAGAGACCCAGTACTTC
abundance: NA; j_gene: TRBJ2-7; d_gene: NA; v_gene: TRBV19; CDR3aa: CASRTGTAPYEQYF; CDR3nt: TGTGCCAGTAGGACCGGGACTGCTCCCTACGAGCAGTACTTC
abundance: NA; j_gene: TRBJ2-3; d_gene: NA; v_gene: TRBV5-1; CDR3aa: CASSATSVSDTQYF; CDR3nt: TGCGCCAGCAGCGCTACTAGTGTGTCAGATACGCAGTATTTT
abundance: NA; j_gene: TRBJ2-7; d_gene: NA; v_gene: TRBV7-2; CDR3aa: CASSFWGYSYEQYF; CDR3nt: TGTGCCAGCAGCTTCTGGGGCTACTCCTACGAGCAGTACTTC
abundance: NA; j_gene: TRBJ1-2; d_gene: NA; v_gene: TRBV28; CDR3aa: CASSFGGGYGYTF; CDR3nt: TGTGCCAGCAGTTTTGGGGGCGGCTATGGCTACACCTTC
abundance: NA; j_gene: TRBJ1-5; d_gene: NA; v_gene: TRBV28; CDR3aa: CASSPPVPSTRPQHF; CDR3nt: TGTGCCAGCAGCCCCCCGGTCCCTTCGACCAGGCCCCAGCATTTT
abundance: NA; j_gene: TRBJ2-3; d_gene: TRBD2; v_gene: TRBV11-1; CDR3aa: CASSLDGPGGSLSDTQYF; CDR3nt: TGTGCCAGCAGCTTAGATGGGCCGGGCGGGAGTTTATCGGATACGCAGTATTTT
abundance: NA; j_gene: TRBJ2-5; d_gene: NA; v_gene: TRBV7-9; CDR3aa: CASSPLGSYQETQYF; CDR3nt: TGTGCCAGCAGCCCCCTGGGGAGTTACCAAGAGACCCAGTACTTC
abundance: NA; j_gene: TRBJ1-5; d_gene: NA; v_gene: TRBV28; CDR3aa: CASSRSNRGNQPQHF; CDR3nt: TGTGCCAGCAGTCGATCGAACAGGGGCAATCAGCCCCAGCATTTT
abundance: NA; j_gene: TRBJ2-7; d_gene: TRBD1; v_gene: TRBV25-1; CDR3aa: CASSRTGVYEQYF; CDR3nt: TGTGCCAGCAGTAGGACAGGAGTATACGAGCAGTACTTC
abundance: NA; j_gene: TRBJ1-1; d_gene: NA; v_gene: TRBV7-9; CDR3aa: CASSLRGLDVGNTEAFF; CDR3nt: TGTGCCAGCAGCTTACGGGGACTAGACGTCGGGAACACTGAAGCTTTCTTT
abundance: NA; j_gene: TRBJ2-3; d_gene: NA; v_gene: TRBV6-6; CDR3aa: CASSPHGAGYTDTQYF; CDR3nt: TGTGCCAGCAGTCCCCACGGGGCAGGGTACACAGATACGCAGTATTTT
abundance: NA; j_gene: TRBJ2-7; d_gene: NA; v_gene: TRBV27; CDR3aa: CASSKKGLTSYEQYF; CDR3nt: TGTGCCAGCAGCAAGAAGGGACTTACCTCCTACGAGCAGTACTTC
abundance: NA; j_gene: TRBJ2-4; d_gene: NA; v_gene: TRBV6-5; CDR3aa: CASSLKPDFLANIQYF; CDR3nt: TGTGCCAGCAGTTTGAAGCCGGACTTTCTGGCGAACATTCAGTACTTC
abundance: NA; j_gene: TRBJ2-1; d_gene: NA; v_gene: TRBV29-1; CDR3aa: CSGLTYEQFF; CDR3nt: TGCAGCGGGTTGACTTATGAGCAGTTCTTC
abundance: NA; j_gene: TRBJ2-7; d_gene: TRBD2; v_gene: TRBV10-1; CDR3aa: CASSRGASGSYEQYF; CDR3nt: TGCGCCAGCAGCAGAGGGGCTAGCGGGAGTTACGAGCAGTACTTC
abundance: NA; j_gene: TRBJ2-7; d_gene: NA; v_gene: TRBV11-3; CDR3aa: CASSSPTGPPGEQYF; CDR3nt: TGTGCCAGCAGCTCACCGACGGGGCCACCGGGCGAGCAGTACTTC
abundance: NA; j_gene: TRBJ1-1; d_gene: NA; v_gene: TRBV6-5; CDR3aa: CASTRGAVRGTEAFF; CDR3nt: TGTGCCAGCACCCGGGGGGCGGTTCGGGGCACTGAAGCTTTCTTT
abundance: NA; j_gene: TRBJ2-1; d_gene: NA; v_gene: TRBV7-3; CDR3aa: CASTQFNRPKGFNEQFF; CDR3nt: TGTGCCAGCACTCAATTTAACAGGCCGAAGGGGTTCAATGAGCAGTTCTTC
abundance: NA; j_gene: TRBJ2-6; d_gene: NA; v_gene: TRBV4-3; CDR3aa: CASSQDPGGAGDGANVLTF; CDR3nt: TGCGCCAGCAGCCAAGACCCAGGGGGCGCGGGAGATGGGGCCAACGTCCTGACTTTC
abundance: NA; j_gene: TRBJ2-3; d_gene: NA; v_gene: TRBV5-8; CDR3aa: CASSSQIAESTDTQYF; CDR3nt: TGTGCCAGCAGCTCGCAAATAGCGGAGAGCACAGATACGCAGTATTTT
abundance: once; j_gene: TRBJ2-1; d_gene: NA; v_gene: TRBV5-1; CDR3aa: CASSLAGGSNNEQFF; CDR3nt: TGCGCCAGCAGCTTGGCCGGAGGGAGTAACAATGAGCAGTTCTTC
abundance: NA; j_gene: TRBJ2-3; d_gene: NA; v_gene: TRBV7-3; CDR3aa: CASSLTATYTDTQYF; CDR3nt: TGTGCCAGCAGCCTCACGGCCACATACACAGATACGCAGTATTTT
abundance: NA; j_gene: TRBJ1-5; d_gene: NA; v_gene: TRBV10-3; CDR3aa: CAISESNLAGSNQPQHF; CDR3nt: TGTGCCATCAGTGAGTCGAATCTCGCAGGAAGCAATCAGCCCCAGCATTTT
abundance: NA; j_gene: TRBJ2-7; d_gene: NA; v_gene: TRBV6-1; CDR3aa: CASSPRDGRMGEQYF; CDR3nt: TGTGCCAGCAGTCCGCGGGACGGACGAATGGGGGAGCAGTACTTC
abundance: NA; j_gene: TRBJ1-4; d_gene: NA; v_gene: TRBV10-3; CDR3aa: CASSSGSQKLFF; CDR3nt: TGTGCCTCCTCGTCGGGTTCCCAAAAACTGTTTTTT
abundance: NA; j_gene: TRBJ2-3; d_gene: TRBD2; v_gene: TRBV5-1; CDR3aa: CASSPTTLAGGSADTQYF; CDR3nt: TGCGCCAGCAGCCCCACCACTCTAGCGGGAGGATCGGCAGATACGCAGTATTTT
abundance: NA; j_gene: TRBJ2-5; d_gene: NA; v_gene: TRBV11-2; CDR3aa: CASSFGSQETQYF; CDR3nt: TGTGCCAGCAGCTTTGGCAGCCAAGAGACCCAGTACTTC
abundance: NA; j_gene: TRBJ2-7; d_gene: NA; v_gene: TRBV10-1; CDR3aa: CATSWTPHWYEQYF; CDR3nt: TGCGCCACCTCCTGGACTCCCCATTGGTACGAGCAGTACTTC
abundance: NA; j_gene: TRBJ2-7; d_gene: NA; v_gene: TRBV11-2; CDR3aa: CASRGGYEQYF; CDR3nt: TGTGCCAGCAGGGGAGGCTACGAGCAGTACTTC
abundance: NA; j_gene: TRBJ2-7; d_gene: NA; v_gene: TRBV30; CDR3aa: CAWSVLRGGLAEQYF; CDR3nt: TGTGCCTGGAGTGTACTGAGAGGGGGCCTAGCGGAGCAGTACTTC